This is a list of T cell receptor beta chains from one sample in a study of cytomegalovirus exposure and HLA in healthy donors. Only in-frame clones appear in the TCRdb table, and some are missing; sequencing was by immunoSEQ multiplex PCR. The data contain some 150,000 clones, approximately 84% of them seen just once; the ten biggest clones take up 4.5% to 5.5%. Material for sequencing was PBMCs. All receptors come from a woman in her forties or fifties in good health and CMV-seropositive. Each CDR3 is given with its conserved first and last residue. The D gene is left open where the match is weak. Size is stated for part of the rows, as once, few or many counts, or as a class when the clone is expanded.

>14|TRBV9|-|-|TRBJ1-4
TGTGCCAGCTCCGGACAAACAACTAATGAAAAACTGTTTTTT
CASSGQTTNEKLFF
>15|TRBV15|-|-|TRBJ1-1
TGTGCCACCAGCGGGCCCAAAGGCGGGTACACTGAAGCTTTCTTT
CATSGPKGGYTEAFF
>16|TRBV19|-|-|TRBJ1-1
TGTGCCAGTAGTATGCTGGATCAGGGCCGGAACACTGAAGCTTTCTTT
CASSMLDQGRNTEAFF
>18|TRBV5-1|-|TRBD1|TRBJ2-5
TGCGCCAGCAGCTTGAGGCCAGGGGGCCATTCAGTTGAAGAGGCCCAGTACTTC
CASSLRPGGHSVEEAQYF
>14|TRBV7-2|-|-|TRBJ2-1
TGTGCCAGCAGCCTCCAAACGAGTTCGTTTGAGCAGTTCTTC
CASSLQTSSFEQFF
>16|TRBV18|-|-|TRBJ1-3
TGTGCCAGCTCACCCGTTCAGGGCCCCACTGGAAACACCATATATTTT
CASSPVQGPTGNTIYF
>13|TRBV6-5|-|-|TRBJ1-2
TGTGCCAGCAGTTCACAGGGAGTTGGTGGCTACACCTTC
CASSSQGVGGYTF
>14|TRBV4-2|-|-|TRBJ2-7
TGTGCCAGCAGCCAACCAACTAGCCCCTACGAGCAGTACTTC
CASSQPTSPYEQYF
>15|TRBV7-8|-|TRBD2|TRBJ2-5
TGTGCCAGCAGCCCCAGACTAGCGGGAGGGGAGACCCAGTACTTC
CASSPRLAGGETQYF
>14|TRBV4-3|-|-|TRBJ2-7
TGCGCCAGCAGCCCACAGGGATCGAACTACGAGCAGTACTTC
CASSPQGSNYEQYF
>15|TRBV7-9|-|-|TRBJ2-7
TGTGCCAGCAGCTTAGTGGGGCCCCTTTCCTACGAGCAGTACTTC
CASSLVGPLSYEQYF
>16|TRBV4-1|-|-|TRBJ2-5
TGCGCCAGCAGCCAAGGGTCTAGCGCATACCAAGAGACCCAGTACTTC
CASSQGSSAYQETQYF
>17|TRBV19|-|-|TRBJ1-4
TGTGCCAGTAGTGCCGGGGGTTATCAGGGCGCGAATGAAAAACTGTTTTTT
CASSAGGYQGANEKLFF
>15|TRBV5-4|-|-|TRBJ2-7
TGTGCCAGCAGCTTGCTTTTTCGAGGAGTCCACGAGCAGTACTTC
CASSLLFRGVHEQYF
>14|TRBV6-5|-|TRBD1|TRBJ2-7
TGTGCCAGCAAAAACCCCTTAACAGGGGACGAGCAGTACTTC
CASKNPLTGDEQYF
>16|TRBV7-2|few|TRBD1|TRBJ2-6
TGTGCCAGCAGCACTAGGACAGGGACTGGGGCCAACGTCCTGACTTTC
CASSTRTGTGANVLTF